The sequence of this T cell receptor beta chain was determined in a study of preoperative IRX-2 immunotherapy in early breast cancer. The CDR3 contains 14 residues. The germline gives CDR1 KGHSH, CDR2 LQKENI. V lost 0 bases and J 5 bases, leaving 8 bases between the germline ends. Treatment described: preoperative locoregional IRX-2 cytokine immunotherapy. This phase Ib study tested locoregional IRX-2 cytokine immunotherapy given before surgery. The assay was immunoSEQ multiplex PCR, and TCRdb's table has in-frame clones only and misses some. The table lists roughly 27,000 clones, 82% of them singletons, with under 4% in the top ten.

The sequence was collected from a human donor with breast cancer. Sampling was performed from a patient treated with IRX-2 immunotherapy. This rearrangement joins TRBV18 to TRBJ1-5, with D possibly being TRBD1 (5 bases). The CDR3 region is CASSPPPGDQPQHF. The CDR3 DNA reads TGTGCCAGCTCACCACCCCCGGGGGATCAGCCCCAGCATTTT.